These T cell receptor beta chains were read from a single sample in a study of T cell repertoires in cytomegalovirus infection. TCRdb reprocessed the reads with MiXCR, giving one entry per CDR3 protein. This table has approximately 250,000 distinct CDR3 sequences, more than 9% appearing once. Specimen: PBMCs. All receptors derive from a human donor in good health (CMV status not recorded). Some clones in this sample may be carry-over from other donors' samples. Each CDR3 is given with its conserved first and last residue. Fields, in order: V gene, J gene, D gene, clone size, CDR3 DNA, CDR3 protein. The D gene is left open where the match is weak. A row's size may be missing; if present it is once, few, many or a size class.

TRBV5-1	TRBJ2-1	TRBD1	few	TGCGCCAGCAGCCGCACAGGGGTCAATGAGCAGTTCTTC	CASSRTGVNEQFF
TRBV20-1	TRBJ2-7	TRBD2	few	TGCAGTGCTAGGAGCACTAGCGGGAGCTCCTACGAGCAGTACTTC	CSARSTSGSSYEQYF
TRBV12-3/TRBV12-4	TRBJ1-6	TRBD1	NA	TGTGCCAGCAGTACCAGAGGGACAGAGAATTCACCCCTCCACTTT	CASSTRGTENSPLHF
TRBV9	TRBJ2-5	NA	few	TGTGCCACATCTCAGGGCCCGGAGAGGGAGACCCAGTACTTC	CATSQGPERETQYF
TRBV7-3	TRBJ2-1	TRBD2	many	TGTGCCAGCAGCGTTCTAGCGGGAGGATACAATGAGCAGTTCTTC	CASSVLAGGYNEQFF
TRBV2	TRBJ2-1	NA	many	TGTGCCAGCATGAAAGCCGATGAGCAGTTCTTC	CASMKADEQFF
TRBV4-2	TRBJ2-5	TRBD2	NA	TGTGCCAGCAGCCAAGAAAGTTCGGGGACGGGGACTAGCATACAAGAGACCCAGTACTTC	CASSQESSGTGTSIQETQYF
TRBV7-2	TRBJ1-1	NA	many	TGTGCCAGCAGCCACCGGGCTGTGAACACTGAAGCTTTCTTT	CASSHRAVNTEAFF
TRBV28	TRBJ1-1	NA	many	TGTGCCAGCAGTTACCCAACGGACACTGAAGCTTTCTTT	CASSYPTDTEAFF
TRBV12-5	TRBJ2-2	TRBD1	NA	TGTGCTAGTGGTTTCCGGACAGGGGGCACCGGGGAGCTGTTTTTT	CASGFRTGGTGELFF
TRBV3-1	TRBJ1-2	NA	NA	TGTGCCAGCAGCGCAGGGGATGTGGGCTACACCTTC	CASSAGDVGYTF
TRBV6-6	TRBJ1-4	NA	NA	TGTGCCAGCAGTTACTCGAACCGAGCAACTAATGAAAAACTGTTTTTT	CASSYSNRATNEKLFF
TRBV20-1	TRBJ1-6	NA	few	TGCAGTGCTAGGTCAGGGGTTGGTTCACCCCTCCACTTT	CSARSGVGSPLHF
TRBV6-2/TRBV6-3	TRBJ2-7	TRBD2	many	TGTGCCAGCAAACGGGAGGCCCTCGAGCAGTACTTC	CASKREALEQYF